Reported below is one T cell receptor beta chain. In its sample, this clonotype was seen a few times. This receptor's antigen is unknown. Base-call qualities are not available, and no considerably larger clone is one nucleotide away. The 35 to 40 donors, aged roughly 6 to 95 years, were systemically healthy Caucasian individuals from Russia. Approximately 9 milliliters of peripheral blood were collected from each donor into EDTA-treated Vacutainer tubes. Ficoll-Paque density-gradient centrifugation was used to isolate PBMCs, with at least 6.5 million per sample. Trizol reagent was used to extract total RNA from PBMCs, with at least 6 micrograms per sample. The percentages of naive CD45RAhigh/CD27high T cells were determined by flow cytometry on a PBMC aliquot from every donor. These data are taken from a study of blood T cells in healthy people across ages (dated by TCRdb to about 2015). Broadly, across the study: In model experiments, template switching captured about one uniquely barcoded TCR beta cDNA molecule for every two T cells. To avoid experimental bias, donors of different ages were spread randomly across the sequencing lanes. Age-related changes in TCR beta repertoire diversity were measured in the study by deep sequencing normalized with unique cDNA molecular identifiers. For two donors (one aged 18 to 30 and one aged 80 or older), the study analyzed two additional independent replicas of 1 million unique cDNA reads from the same blood draw. The donors were divided into four age groups: young (average around 15 years), middle-aged (approximately 41), aged (about 61) and long-lived (roughly 82).

General conclusions and limits of the study: Compared with the aged group, the long-lived group had more naive CD4+ T cells, fewer expanded clones and increased TCR diversity, suggesting age selection. Because donor CMV infection status was unknown, age-related changes in expanded clonotypes were potentially confounded. Estimates of total diversity based on one million sequenced T cells were considered lower bounds and underestimates. The percentage of naive T cells measured by flow cytometry correlated strongly with observed TCR beta diversity. Bulk unsorted PBMC profiling prevented conclusive comparison of naive and antigen-experienced compartments. As age increased, observed TCR beta diversity per million T cells dropped in a roughly linear way, and a significant reduction was already evident by age 40.

As encoded in the germline V gene, CDR1 is SGHRS while CDR2 is YFSETQ. V and J lose 6 bases and 4 bases, and a span of 10 bases separates them. Including the terminal cysteine and phenylalanine, the CDR3 comprises 12 residues. Just the 36-base CDR3 DNA is kept, in frame starting at base 1. The library came from 5' RACE. The sample was run on an Illumina HiSeq 2500. A second roughly 6 to 12 cycle PCR used a sample-barcoded 5' primer and a J-beta primer mix. A unique molecular identifier was introduced onto each TCR beta cDNA molecule by a template-switch 5' adaptor carrying 12 random nucleotides. At least 2.5 million CDR3-containing paired-end reads were obtained from each sample. The Mint cDNA synthesis kit, primed by a TRBC-specific oligonucleotide, was used to synthesize first-strand cDNA from all RNA. Following uracil-DNA glycosylase treatment, a first 18-cycle PCR with universal primers M1SS and BC2_uni_R was performed on all cDNA. Per the original workflow: Normalization of each sample was performed by random selection of 1 million high-quality reads, each carrying a distinct molecular identifier. Reads with shared molecular identifiers were discarded instead of being binned into consensus sequences. CDR3 identification, clonotype clustering and error correction used MiTCR with a Q25 quality threshold and the strictest error-elimination algorithm. A nonparametric unseen species model with Euler transformation was used to estimate a lower bound on total TCR beta diversity. TCRdb trimmed public reads at Q25 via fastp, called clones via MiXCR and kept in-frame beta chains. Duplicate CDR3 protein sequences are folded into a single record with the most common DNA and genes. These V and J calls derive from TCRdb rather than the authors' analysis. Here the sample has more than 700,000 distinct CDR3 sequences; 50% to 65% occur a single time. The ten top clones hold approximately 40% of the sample.

The specimen was blood. The chain was built from TRBV5-1 and TRBJ2-5, and perhaps TRBD1 as D gene, on 6 matching bases. The TCR sequence derives from a man older than 75 in good health. The sequence in DNA is TGCGCCAGCACATCAGGGGCAGAGACCCAGTACTTC. This codes for CASTSGAETQYF.